These 10 T cell receptor beta chains share one sample of origin, sequenced in a study of blood T cell repertoires in COVID-19 (dated by TCRdb to about 2020). Library preparation was by the immunoSEQ multiplex PCR assay. TCRdb provides this immuneACCESS table in a form limited to in-frame rearrangements. Some clones are lacking; in checked studies, under half of them reflect an unresolved V gene, and why the rest are absent is not known. For this sample the table gives under 150,000 clones, of which roughly four fifths were detected only once. The top ten clonotypes cover about a tenth of the sample. Sequenced input: peripheral blood. The source of these receptors is a human donor in a cohort sampled during active COVID-19.

Only a few counts were recorded for this clone. This chain links TRBV6-5 with TRBJ2-7; 10 bases are a match to TRBD2. The germline V gene encodes CDR1 MNHEY and CDR2 SVGAGI. The trim removed 10 bases at V and 1 base at J, leaving 1 base unmatched. The length of the CDR3 is 12 residues. The chain's CDR3 is CATTSGSYEQYF. In DNA form, the CDR3 reads TGTGCCACGACTAGCGGGTCCTACGAGCAGTACTTC.

The gene calls are TRBV6-2 or TRBV6-3 and TRBJ2-1; 9 nucleotides agree with TRBD2. The germline gives CDR1 MNHEY, CDR2 SVGEGT. The CDR3 spans 15 residues. Unmatched junction bases numbered 4, after V lost 5 bases and J lost 2 bases. CDR3 nucleotides: TGTGCCAGCAGTCCGACTAGCGGACCCTACAATGAGCAGTTCTTC. This gives the protein CASSPTSGPYNEQFF.

This rearrangement joins TRBV6-1 to TRBJ1-2, with D unresolved. V lost 0 bases, J lost 0 bases, and 5 bases lay in between. This CDR3 has 14 amino acids. The germline V gene has CDR1 MNHNS and CDR2 SASEGT. The CDR3 DNA follows: TGTGCCAGCAGTGAAGCGTCCGCTAACTATGGCTACACCTTC. Translated: CASSEASANYGYTF.

The genes are TRBV6-5 and TRBJ2-5; 8 bases map to TRBD1. V gave up 0 bases and J gave up 2 bases; unmatched junction bases: 2. Germline assignment: CDR1 MNHEY and CDR2 SVGAGI. The length of the CDR3 is 15 residues. CDR3 DNA sequence: TGTGCCAGCAGTTACTCGGGACAGGTACAAGAGACCCAGTACTTC. It is translated as CASSYSGQVQETQYF.

The V and J genes are TRBV29-1 and TRBJ1-3; D is undetermined. The V and J ends lost 7 bases and 0 bases respectively, with 4 bases between them. The CDR3 length is 11 residues. CDR1 and CDR2 from the germline V gene are SQVTM and ANQGSEA. CDR3 sequence (DNA): TGCAGCGCTCACTCTGGAAACACCATATATTTT. This encodes CSAHSGNTIYF.

This clone was seen once. The chain combines TRBV2 with TRBJ1-5; a possible D gene is TRBD1 (5 bases). Trimming pared 8 bases from V and 5 bases from J, leaving 13 bases between. Germline V gene lookup returns CDR1 SNHLY and CDR2 FYNNEI. This CDR3 comprises 13 residues. The CDR3, as DNA: TGTGCCAGCTGGGATCTAGGGGATCAGCCCCAGCATTTT. This sequence encodes CASWDLGDQPQHF.

This clone was recorded only once. The chain uses TRBV21-1 and TRBJ2-5; the table gives TRBD1 as D, unverified against the DNA. TRBV21-1 corresponds to a pseudogene. The CDR3 runs 14 residues. The CDR3 spells CASLHRVRKWDQYF. The CDR3, as DNA: TGTGCCAGCCTTCACAGGGTCAGAAAATGGGACCAGTACTTC.

The V call is TRBV5-1, the J call TRBJ1-1; 7 nucleotides line up with TRBD1. CDR3 length equals 16 residues. The germline V gene encodes CDR1 SGHRS and CDR2 YFSETQ. V lost 0 bases to trimming and J lost 0 bases; unmatched junction nucleotides: 5. CDR3 nucleotides: TGCGCCAGCAGCTTGGCCGGGACAGACATGAACACTGAAGCTTTCTTT. Translation gives CASSLAGTDMNTEAFF.

This clone has a single count. The V call is TRBV19, the J call TRBJ2-7, with 7 bases matching TRBD1. CDR1 LNHDA and CDR2 SQIVND come from the germline V gene (reference sequence). This CDR3 contains 14 residues. With V trimmed by 6 bases and J by 0 bases, 5 bases remained unmatched. CDR3 nucleotide sequence: TGTGCCAGTAGGGGGACAGCCTACTCCTACGAGCAGTACTTC. It specifies CASRGTAYSYEQYF. The full variable domain, in which reference TRBV19 and TRBJ2-7 provide the parts outside the CDR3, is DGGITQSPKYLFRKEGQNVTLSCEQNLNHDAMYWYRQDPGQGLRLIYYSQIVNDFQKGDIAEGYSVSREKKESFPLTVTSAQKNPTAFYLCASRGTAYSYEQYFGPGTRLTVT.

This chain connects TRBV6-5 to TRBJ1-2; 7 bases match TRBD1. Germline V gene lookup returns CDR1 MNHEY and CDR2 SVGAGI. There are 14 residues in the CDR3. Losses at the gene ends were 6 bases for V and 4 bases for J; bases not matched to a gene: 8. CDR3 nucleotide sequence: TGTGCCAGCAGCACGGACAGGACTATCTATGGCTACACCTTC. This encodes CASSTDRTIYGYTF.